This T cell receptor beta chain was obtained from a study of blood T cell repertoires in COVID-19. TCRdb keeps only in-frame clones here, not all; method: immunoSEQ multiplex PCR. This sample has 210,000 or so clones; 84% occur once, and the top ten carry around 21%. The TCR was taken from a human donor in a cohort sampled during active COVID-19. The sequencing input was peripheral blood.

The chain's CDR3 is CASSPSQASYNEQFF. DNA for the CDR3: TGTGCCAGCTCACCAAGCCAGGCTTCCTACAATGAGCAGTTCTTC. The V gene is TRBV18, the J gene TRBJ2-1; D remains ambiguous. V dropped 2 bases and J dropped 1 base, with 9 bases sitting between them. The CDR3 is 15 amino acids. Germline CDR1 is KGHSH and CDR2 is LQKENI.